Listed below are T cell receptor beta chains from one sample, sequenced in a study of T-cell reconstitution after alpha-beta-depleted transplantation in children. Each CDR3 protein gets one entry after TCRdb re-called the PCR reads with MiXCR. The sample has a few hundred thousand distinct CDR3 sequences; 10% to 15% are singletons. The sample in question was PBMCs, mostly from graft donor cells, obtained 360 days after TCRalphabeta/CD19-depleted stem cell transplant. These receptors all come from a male patient younger than 18 who had a stem cell transplant for acute myeloid leukemia, so the T cells may come from the graft donor. CDR3s include the opening cysteine and the closing phenylalanine or tryptophan. Each record gives: V gene, D gene, clone size, J gene, CDR3 protein, CDR3 DNA. A D gene is named only where the DNA matches it firmly. Size is omitted from some rows. Given values are once, few, many or a class for expanded clones.

V gene: TRBV12-3/TRBV12-4
D gene: -
clone size: -
J gene: TRBJ2-7
CDR3 protein: CASSFAGPPYEQYF
CDR3 DNA: TGTGCCAGCAGTTTTGCGGGACCTCCTTACGAGCAGTACTTC

V gene: TRBV12-3/TRBV12-4
D gene: TRBD1
clone size: -
J gene: TRBJ2-5
CDR3 protein: CASSPRDRMYQETQYF
CDR3 DNA: TGTGCCAGCAGTCCCCGGGACAGGATGTACCAAGAGACCCAGTACTTC

V gene: TRBV7-8
D gene: TRBD2
clone size: -
J gene: TRBJ2-7
CDR3 protein: CASSSEGLAGDNDEQYF
CDR3 DNA: TGTGCCAGCAGCTCAGAGGGACTAGCGGGAGATAACGACGAGCAGTACTTC

V gene: TRBV20-1
D gene: TRBD2
clone size: -
J gene: TRBJ2-1
CDR3 protein: CSANDLTSGRNVPSNEQFF
CDR3 DNA: TGCAGTGCCAATGACCTCACTAGCGGGAGGAATGTTCCCTCCAATGAGCAGTTCTTC

V gene: TRBV28
D gene: TRBD2
clone size: -
J gene: TRBJ2-1
CDR3 protein: CASSLARPGLANYNEQFF
CDR3 DNA: TGTGCCAGCAGTTTGGCCAGGCCGGGACTAGCGAATTACAATGAGCAGTTCTTC

V gene: TRBV2
D gene: TRBD2
clone size: few
J gene: TRBJ2-2
CDR3 protein: CALSSSGTGELFF
CDR3 DNA: TGTGCCCTCAGCTCTAGCGGGACCGGGGAGCTGTTTTTT

V gene: TRBV28
D gene: -
clone size: -
J gene: TRBJ2-6
CDR3 protein: CASSLVPFRAGANVLTF
CDR3 DNA: TGTGCCAGCAGTCTAGTTCCGTTCCGGGCTGGGGCCAACGTCCTGACTTTC

V gene: TRBV7-2
D gene: -
clone size: -
J gene: TRBJ2-1
CDR3 protein: CASRINGVPLYNEQFF
CDR3 DNA: TGTGCCAGCCGGATCAATGGGGTACCCCTCTACAATGAGCAGTTCTTC

V gene: TRBV29-1
D gene: -
clone size: few
J gene: TRBJ1-2
CDR3 protein: CSGFGASPGDYGYTF
CDR3 DNA: TGCAGCGGCTTTGGGGCAAGCCCGGGGGACTATGGCTACACCTTC

V gene: TRBV29-1
D gene: -
clone size: many
J gene: TRBJ2-1
CDR3 protein: CSSKGIGEQFF
CDR3 DNA: TGCAGCTCAAAGGGCATCGGGGAGCAGTTCTTC

V gene: TRBV14
D gene: -
clone size: -
J gene: TRBJ1-5
CDR3 protein: CASSAGGVSRGQPQHF
CDR3 DNA: TGTGCCAGCAGTGCCGGGGGCGTTAGTCGGGGTCAGCCCCAGCATTTT